This is a list of T cell receptor beta chains from one sample in a study of blood T cell repertoires in COVID-19. The data were produced by immunoSEQ multiplex PCR, yet TCRdb's version contains in-frame clones alone and is incomplete. The table lists about 170,000 clones, about 88% of them singletons. Sequencing was done on a sample of peripheral blood. Every receptor here comes from an elderly woman in a cohort sampled during active or convalescent COVID-19. Both conserved end residues are part of each CDR3. D genes are given only for firm matches. Size is stated for part of the rows, as once, few or many counts, or as a class when the clone is expanded.

.,TRBD2,TRBJ2-2,TRBV4-3,TGCGCCAGCAGCCAAGATCTTATGCGCGGGGGGGCCCTCGGGGAGCTGTTTTTT,CASSQDLMRGGALGELFF
once,.,TRBJ1-6,TRBV5-4,TGTGCCAGCAGGAATCGAGAGGATCTTTCACCCCTCCACTTT,CASRNREDLSPLHF
.,TRBD1,TRBJ1-3,TRBV5-1,TGCGCCAGCAGCTCAACAGGGGTGGGAAACACCATATATTTT,CASSSTGVGNTIYF
once,.,TRBJ2-5,TRBV7-2,TGTGCCAGCAGTCTAGCCAGCGGCAGGAGTCAAGAGACCCAGTACTTC,CASSLASGRSQETQYF
.,TRBD2,TRBJ2-1,TRBV11-3,TGTGCCAGCAGCCTGAGACTAGCAATCTCCTACAATGAGCAGTTCTTC,CASSLRLAISYNEQFF
.,TRBD1,TRBJ1-4,TRBV18,TGTGCCAGCTCACGGGACAGGCCGAATGAAAAACTGTTTTTT,CASSRDRPNEKLFF
.,.,TRBJ1-2,TRBV6-4,TGTGCCAGCAGTCCCTCCAACTATGGCTACACCTTC,CASSPSNYGYTF
.,.,TRBJ2-3,TRBV6-4,TGTGCCAGCAGTGACGTTGGGCCGAGACCCCTTCAGTATTTT,CASSDVGPRPLQYF
.,.,TRBJ2-5,TRBV2,TGTGCCAGCAAAAGTCTGGCTTCTCAAGGCGGGACCCAGTACTTC,CASKSLASQGGTQYF
once,.,TRBJ1-5,TRBV30,TGTGCCTGGAGTGTCCCAGGGTTGTTTACTAGCAATCAGCCCCAGCATTTT,CAWSVPGLFTSNQPQHF
.,TRBD2,TRBJ2-2,TRBV5-1,TGCGCCAGCAGCCCCCAGATTGTGAGTCTAGCGGCCTCCGGGGAGCTGTTTTTT,CASSPQIVSLAASGELFF
.,TRBD2,TRBJ2-1,TRBV6-6,TGTGCCAGCAGTCCACCGGGTGGTAGCGGGGGTTCCTACAATGAGCAGTTCTTC,CASSPPGGSGGSYNEQFF
.,.,TRBJ2-5,TRBV6-5,TGTGCCAGCAGCCCCCTCGGTAGCGAAGAGACCCAGTACTTC,CASSPLGSEETQYF
.,TRBD2,TRBJ2-5,TRBV6-1,TGTGCCACGCGGCTAGCGGGAGGAGAGACCCAGTACTTC,CATRLAGGETQYF
.,.,TRBJ1-2,TRBV18,TGTGCCAGCTCACCACGACAGGAAGGCGGCGGCTACACCTTC,CASSPRQEGGGYTF
.,.,TRBJ1-3,TRBV7-9,TGTGCCAGCACCCCCCGGATTGAGCGAAGAAACACCATATATTTT,CASTPRIERRNTIYF
.,.,TRBJ1-4,TRBV24-1,TGTGCCACCAGTGACTATAATGAAAAACTGTTTTTT,CATSDYNEKLFF
.,.,TRBJ2-5,TRBV6-2/TRBV6-3,TGTGCCAGCAGTTACTCGATTTTTACGGGGATCCAAGAGACCCAGTACTTC,CASSYSIFTGIQETQYF
.,TRBD2,TRBJ2-3,TRBV9,TGTGCCAGCAGCGGGACTAGCGGGTTAGATACGCAGTATTTT,CASSGTSGLDTQYF
.,.,TRBJ1-5,TRBV6-5,TGTGCCAGCAGAAGACTGATAAATCAGCCCCAGCATTTT,CASRRLINQPQHF
.,TRBD1,TRBJ2-6,TRBV10-3,TGTGCCATCAGTGAGTCGCCGGGACAGGGGGTATCTGGGGCCAACGTCCTGACTTTC,CAISESPGQGVSGANVLTF
few,TRBD1,TRBJ2-5,TRBV11-3,TGTGCCAGCAGCCTCGACAGGGAAGAGACCCAGTACTTC,CASSLDREETQYF
.,.,TRBJ2-1,TRBV9,TGTGCCAGCAGCTCGCGGGTGGGACATTTTGGGGTTTTTTCCTCCTACAATGAGCAGTTCTTC,CASSSRVGHFGVFSSYNEQFF
.,.,TRBJ1-6,TRBV10-2,TGCGCCACCCACAAGGTCACGGCGGATAATTCACCCCTCCACTTT,CATHKVTADNSPLHF
.,TRBD1,TRBJ1-4,TRBV7-2,TGTGCCAGCAGCTCGGGACAGGCTTATAATGAAAAACTGTTTTTT,CASSSGQAYNEKLFF
.,.,TRBJ2-2,TRBV6-4,TGTGCCAGCAGTGACGGGAAGGGGCAAGGCGGGGAGCTGTTTTTT,CASSDGKGQGGELFF
.,TRBD1,TRBJ1-1,TRBV3-1/TRBV3-2,TGTGCCAGCTTGACACAGGGGGACACTGAAGCTTTCTTT,CASLTQGDTEAFF
.,.,TRBJ1-3,TRBV11-2,TGTGCCAGCAGCCCTGGGACATCCTTCTCTGGAAACACCATATATTTT,CASSPGTSFSGNTIYF
.,.,TRBJ1-3,TRBV11-2,TGTGCCAGCAGCTCGTCCCGGGGTGGAAACACCATATATTTT,CASSSSRGGNTIYF
.,TRBD2,TRBJ2-1,TRBV24-1,TGTGCCACCAGTGGGTCCGGGACTAGCGGAACAAGATGGGGTTACAATGAGCAGTTCTTC,CATSGSGTSGTRWGYNEQFF
.,TRBD1,TRBJ1-6,TRBV30,TGTGCCTGGAGTCAGGACAGGGGGCAATCACCCCTCCACTTT,CAWSQDRGQSPLHF
.,TRBD1,TRBJ1-3,TRBV7-8,TGTGCCAGCAGCTTATTCCGGGACAGGGGTTCTGGAAACACCATATATTTT,CASSLFRDRGSGNTIYF
.,.,TRBJ1-4,TRBV2,TGTGCCAGCCGTTCAAGAACCGGGACTTATAATGAAAAACTGTTTTTT,CASRSRTGTYNEKLFF
.,TRBD1,TRBJ1-2,TRBV30,TGTGCCTGGATACGGGACAGGGGACTCTATGGCTACACCTTC,CAWIRDRGLYGYTF
.,.,TRBJ1-3,TRBV6-5,TGTGCCAGCACCCCCAACACAGTTTCTGGAAACACCATATATTTT,CASTPNTVSGNTIYF
.,.,TRBJ1-1,TRBV5-1,TGCGCCAGCAGCTTGGTCAGGAACACTGAAGCTTTCTTT,CASSLVRNTEAFF
.,TRBD1,TRBJ1-6,TRBV29-1,TGCAGCGCCCTCCCCACCGAGGGGGCGGATAATTCACCCCTCCACTTT,CSALPTEGADNSPLHF
.,.,TRBJ2-3,TRBV11-2,TGTGCCAGCAGCCCCCCTTCAGGGGTAGGTACGCAGTATTTT,CASSPPSGVGTQYF
.,.,TRBJ2-1,TRBV3-1/TRBV3-2,TGTGCCAGCAGCCCGATGGTAGGGGCTTACAATGAGCAGTTCTTC,CASSPMVGAYNEQFF
.,TRBD2,TRBJ2-7,TRBV7-2,TGTGCCAGCAGCATGACTAGCGGCCGGCCTTTCTACGAGCAGTACTTC,CASSMTSGRPFYEQYF
.,.,TRBJ2-4,TRBV3-1/TRBV3-2,TGTGCCAGCAGCGGAGGAACCAAAAACATTCAGTACTTC,CASSGGTKNIQYF
.,TRBD2,TRBJ2-1,TRBV6-1,TGTGCCAGCAGTGGAGCGGGAGTGACCTACAATGAGCAGTTCTTC,CASSGAGVTYNEQFF
.,TRBD2,TRBJ2-1,TRBV6-5,TGTGCCAGCACGTCCGGGACTAGCGGTTCGGTCGGGCAGTTCTTC,CASTSGTSGSVGQFF
.,.,TRBJ2-3,TRBV11-3,TGTGCCAGCAGCTCCATAGGGGGCACAGATACGCAGTATTTT,CASSSIGGTDTQYF
.,TRBD1,TRBJ1-1,TRBV10-1,TGCGCCAGCAAAGACAGGGAGTGGACTGAAGCTTTCTTT,CASKDREWTEAFF
.,TRBD2,TRBJ2-7,TRBV7-2,TGTGCCAGCAGCATCACTAGCGGGGGGGCCGTCCCCTACGAGCAGTACTTC,CASSITSGGAVPYEQYF
.,TRBD2,TRBJ2-7,TRBV27,TGTGCCGCGGGACTAGCGGGGGGTCCCGACTACGAGCAGTACTTC,CAAGLAGGPDYEQYF
.,TRBD1,TRBJ1-1,TRBV2,TGTGCCATCGACGGGACAGGGGCTCAACTCACTGAAGCTTTCTTT,CAIDGTGAQLTEAFF
.,TRBD2,TRBJ2-4,TRBV6-2/TRBV6-3,TGTGCCAGCAGCCAAACTAGCGAGGGAGCCAAAAACATTCAGTACTTC,CASSQTSEGAKNIQYF
.,.,TRBJ1-3,TRBV18,TGTGCCAGCTCACCTACAGGGTCCTATTCTGGAAACACCATATATTTT,CASSPTGSYSGNTIYF
.,TRBD2,TRBJ2-3,TRBV18,TGTGCCAGCTCACGAGCGGGGGTGGTCGCAGATACGCAGTATTTT,CASSRAGVVADTQYF
.,.,TRBJ1-3,TRBV7-2,TGTGCCAGCAGCTTAGGACTACATACAGGAAACACCATATATTTT,CASSLGLHTGNTIYF
.,.,TRBJ2-1,TRBV18,TGTGCCAGCTCACCTGCGGCGAAGAATGAGCAGTTCTTC,CASSPAAKNEQFF
.,.,TRBJ1-6,TRBV7-2,TGTGCCAGCAGCTCCCGACAGGCCCAATCAAGCTCCTATAATTCACCCCTCCACTTT,CASSSRQAQSSSYNSPLHF